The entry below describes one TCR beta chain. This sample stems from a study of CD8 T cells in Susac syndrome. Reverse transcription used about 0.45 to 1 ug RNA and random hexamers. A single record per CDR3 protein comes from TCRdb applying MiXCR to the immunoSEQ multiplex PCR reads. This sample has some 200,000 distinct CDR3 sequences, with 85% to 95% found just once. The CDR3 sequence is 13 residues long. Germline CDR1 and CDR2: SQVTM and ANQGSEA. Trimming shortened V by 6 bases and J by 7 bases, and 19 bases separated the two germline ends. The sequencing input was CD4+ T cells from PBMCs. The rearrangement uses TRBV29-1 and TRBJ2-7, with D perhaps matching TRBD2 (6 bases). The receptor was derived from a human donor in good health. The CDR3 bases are TGCAGCGTCATAGACCGGGACTCTTGGGAGCAGTACTTC. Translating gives CSVIDRDSWEQYF.